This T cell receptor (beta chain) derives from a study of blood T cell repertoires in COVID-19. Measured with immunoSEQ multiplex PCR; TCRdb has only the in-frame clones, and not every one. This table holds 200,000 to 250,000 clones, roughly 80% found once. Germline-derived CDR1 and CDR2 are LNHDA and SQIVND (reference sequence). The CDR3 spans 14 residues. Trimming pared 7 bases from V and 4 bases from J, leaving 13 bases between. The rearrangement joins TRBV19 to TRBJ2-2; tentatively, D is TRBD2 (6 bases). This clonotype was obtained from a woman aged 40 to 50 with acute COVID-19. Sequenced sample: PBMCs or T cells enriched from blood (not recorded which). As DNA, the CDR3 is TGTGCCAGTACTGGAATGGGGGGCACCGGGGAGCTGTTTTTT. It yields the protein CASTGMGGTGELFF.